Detailed here is one T cell receptor (beta chain). Sorting recovered naive CD8 T cells on a CD8+CD4-CCR7+CD45RA+ profile. The data belong to a study of molecular identifiers for immune sequencing clone quantification. Each CDR3 protein is one row after TCRdb ran MiXCR on the PCR reads. The sample comprises about half a million distinct CDR3 sequences, approximately 25% of which are singletons, and just over 0.75% rests with the top ten. CDR3 length equals 15 residues. CDR1 LNHDA and CDR2 SQIVND come from the germline V gene (reference sequence). Trimming took 3 bases from V and 3 from J; bases not matched to a gene: 4.

The source material was naive CD8+ T cells from blood, with Jurkat cell RNA spiked in. Subset in this sample: FACS-sorted CD8+CD4-CCR7+CD45RA+ naive T cells. The sequence was obtained from a human donor in good health. Some libraries in this study had Jurkat cell RNA spiked in. This rearrangement joins TRBV19 to TRBJ1-5, with 8 bases that match TRBD1. The CDR3 is CASSIDRGDNQPQHF. The CDR3, as DNA: TGTGCCAGTAGTATTGACAGGGGTGACAATCAGCCCCAGCATTTT. The full variable domain, rest sourced from reference TRBV19 and TRBJ1-5, is DGGITQSPKYLFRKEGQNVTLSCEQNLNHDAMYWYRQDPGQGLRLIYYSQIVNDFQKGDIAEGYSVSREKKESFPLTVTSAQKNPTAFYLCASSIDRGDNQPQHFGDGTRLSIL.